The following is a T cell receptor beta chain sequence with its context. This sample is drawn from a study of long-term antiretroviral therapy in people with HIV. V lost 1 base and J lost 3, with 17 bases in between. In germline, CDR1 is LNHNV, CDR2 YYDKDF (reference sequence). This CDR3 has 17 residues. At the survey level, the v3.0 immunoSEQ assay was run. Assay: immunoSEQ multiplex PCR; the TCRdb copy retains only in-frame clones and omits some. The sample includes 25,000 to 30,000 clones, approximately 90% seen only once; the top ten take around 4.7%. Sequenced material: unsorted PBMCs, taken more than 2.6 years after starting antiretroviral therapy. The clonotype was recovered from a man in his forties or fifties with HIV. V gene TRBV15 combines with J gene TRBJ2-3; TRBD2 is a possible D gene (6 bases). The CDR3 DNA reads as TGTGCCACCAGCAGAGTTTACGGGAGAAGTTTAACAGATACGCAGTATTTT. Its translation: CATSRVYGRSLTDTQYF.